This TCR beta chain stems from a study of T cell responses to AZD1222 COVID-19 vaccine. Regarding the study as a whole: Nearly half of unique spike-specific TCRs reportedly avoided B.1.351 and B.1.1.7 mutated regions.

As for this clone: Its antigen is unknown.

The repertoire was sequenced with immunoSEQ multiplex PCR; TCRdb's copy has only in-frame clones and lacks some. Of approximately 110,000 clones listed, more than 85% were seen once; the top ten hold approximately 1.3%. CDR1 and CDR2 (germline): KGHDR, SFDVKD. This CDR3 has 13 amino acids. Trimming removed 3 bases from V and 3 bases from J, with 5 bases in between. The receptor comes from an adult in good health. Sample: peripheral blood, taken on day 0 of AZD1222 vaccination. The genes are TRBV24-1 and TRBJ1-3; D ambiguous. CDR3: CATSDRNGNTIYF. The CDR3 region has the DNA TGTGCCACCAGTGATAGGAATGGAAACACCATATATTTT.